This T cell receptor (beta chain) was retrieved from a study of CD8 T cells in ankylosing spondylitis. General observations from the study: Peripheral blood held disease-linked clones only at relatively low frequency, and these were CD8+. Disease-linked clones were reportedly significantly enriched in matched ankylosing spondylitis synovial fluid. Some of the motif variants had earlier been found in reactive arthritis patients' fluid and blood. A motif in TCR beta, a set of seven to nine highly homologous variants, appeared characteristic of ankylosing spondylitis blood.

This clonotype was seen repeatedly, ten times or more. Its specificity is not known. Germline CDR1 and CDR2: DFQATT and SNEGSKA (reference sequence). The V segment lost 0 bases and the J segment 1 base; nucleotides outside the gene matches: 7. This CDR3 is built from 17 residues. In making TCR beta libraries, quantitative 5'-RACE with molecular barcodes was used. TCRdb re-called the 5' RACE reads with MiXCR, one entry per CDR3 protein. The table has about 510,000 distinct CDR3 sequences, about 5.4% seen once. This chain links TRBV20-1 with TRBJ1-5; 9 nucleotides align to TRBD1. The source of this sequence is a male donor with ankylosing spondylitis. The sequenced sample consisted of blood, either unsorted or a sorted T cell fraction (not recorded which). The CDR3 bases are TGCAGTGCTAGAGATCAACAGGGGGCCGGGAGCAATCAGCCCCAGCATTTT. This codes for CSARDQQGAGSNQPQHF.